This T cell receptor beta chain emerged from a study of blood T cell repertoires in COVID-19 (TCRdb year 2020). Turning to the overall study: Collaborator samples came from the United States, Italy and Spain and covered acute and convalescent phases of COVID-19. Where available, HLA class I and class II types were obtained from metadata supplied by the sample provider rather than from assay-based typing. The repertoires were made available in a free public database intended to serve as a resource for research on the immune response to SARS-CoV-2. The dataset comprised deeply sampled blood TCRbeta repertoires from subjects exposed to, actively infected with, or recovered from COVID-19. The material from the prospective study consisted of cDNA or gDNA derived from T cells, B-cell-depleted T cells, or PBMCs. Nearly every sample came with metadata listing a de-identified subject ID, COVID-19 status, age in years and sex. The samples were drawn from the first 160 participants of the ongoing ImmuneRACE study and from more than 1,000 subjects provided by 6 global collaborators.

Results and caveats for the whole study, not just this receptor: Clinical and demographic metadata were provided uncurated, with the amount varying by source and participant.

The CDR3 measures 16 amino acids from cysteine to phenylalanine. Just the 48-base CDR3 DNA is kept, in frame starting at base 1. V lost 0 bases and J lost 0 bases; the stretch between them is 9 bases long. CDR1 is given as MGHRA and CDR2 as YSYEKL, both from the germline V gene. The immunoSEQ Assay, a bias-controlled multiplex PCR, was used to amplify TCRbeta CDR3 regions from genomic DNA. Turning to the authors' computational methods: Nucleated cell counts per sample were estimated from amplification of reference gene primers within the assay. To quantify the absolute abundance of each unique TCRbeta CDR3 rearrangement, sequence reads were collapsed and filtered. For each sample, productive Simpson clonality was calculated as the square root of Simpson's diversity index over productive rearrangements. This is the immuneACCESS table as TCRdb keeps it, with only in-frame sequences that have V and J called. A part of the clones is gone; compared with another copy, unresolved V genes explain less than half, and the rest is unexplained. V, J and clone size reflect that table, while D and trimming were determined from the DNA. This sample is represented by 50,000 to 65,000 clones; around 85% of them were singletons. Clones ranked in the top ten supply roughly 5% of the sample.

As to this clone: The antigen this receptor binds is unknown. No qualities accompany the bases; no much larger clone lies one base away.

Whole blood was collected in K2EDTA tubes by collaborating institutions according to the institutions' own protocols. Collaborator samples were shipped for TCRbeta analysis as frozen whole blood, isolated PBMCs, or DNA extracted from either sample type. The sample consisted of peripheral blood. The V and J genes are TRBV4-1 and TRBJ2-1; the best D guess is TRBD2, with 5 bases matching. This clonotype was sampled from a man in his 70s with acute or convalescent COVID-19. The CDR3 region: CASSQDRLISYNEQFF. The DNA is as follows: TGCGCCAGCAGCCAAGATAGACTAATCTCCTACAATGAGCAGTTCTTC.